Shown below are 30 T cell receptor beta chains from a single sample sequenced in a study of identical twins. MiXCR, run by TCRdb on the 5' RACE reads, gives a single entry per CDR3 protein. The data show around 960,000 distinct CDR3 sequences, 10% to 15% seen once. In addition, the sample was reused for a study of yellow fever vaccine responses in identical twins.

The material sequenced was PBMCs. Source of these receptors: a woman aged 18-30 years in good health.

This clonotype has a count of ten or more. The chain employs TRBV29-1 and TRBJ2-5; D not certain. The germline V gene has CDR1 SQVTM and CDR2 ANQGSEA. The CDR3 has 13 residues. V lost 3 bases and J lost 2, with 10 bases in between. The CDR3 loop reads CSVDTGQQETQYF. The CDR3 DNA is TGCAGCGTTGACACCGGCCAACAAGAGACCCAGTACTTC.

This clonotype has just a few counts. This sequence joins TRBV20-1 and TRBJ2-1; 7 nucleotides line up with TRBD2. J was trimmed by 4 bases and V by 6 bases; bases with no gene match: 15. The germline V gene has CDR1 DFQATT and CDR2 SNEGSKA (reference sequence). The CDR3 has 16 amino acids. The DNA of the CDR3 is TGCAGTGCGGGAAGGATCGAGCGGGATTTTTACAATGAGCAGTTCTTC. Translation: CSAGRIERDFYNEQFF.

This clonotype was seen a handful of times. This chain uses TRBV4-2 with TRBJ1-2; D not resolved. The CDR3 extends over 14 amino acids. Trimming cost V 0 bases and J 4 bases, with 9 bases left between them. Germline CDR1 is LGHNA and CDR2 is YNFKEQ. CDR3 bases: TGTGCCAGCAGCCAAGAATCGGTCCTCTATGGCTACACCTTC. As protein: CASSQESVLYGYTF.

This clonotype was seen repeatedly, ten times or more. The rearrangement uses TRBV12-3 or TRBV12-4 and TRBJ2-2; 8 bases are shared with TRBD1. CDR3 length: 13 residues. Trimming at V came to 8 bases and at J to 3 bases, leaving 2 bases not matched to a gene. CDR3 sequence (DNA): TGTGCCAGCGGACAGGGAGACACCGGGGAGCTGTTTTTT. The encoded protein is CASGQGDTGELFF.

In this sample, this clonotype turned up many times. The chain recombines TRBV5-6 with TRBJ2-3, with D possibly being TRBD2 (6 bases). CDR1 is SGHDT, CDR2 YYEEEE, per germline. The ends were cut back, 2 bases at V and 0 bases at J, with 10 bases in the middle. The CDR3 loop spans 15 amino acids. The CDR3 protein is CASSFLGGSTDTQYF. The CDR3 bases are TGTGCCAGCAGCTTCCTGGGGGGAAGCACAGATACGCAGTATTTT.

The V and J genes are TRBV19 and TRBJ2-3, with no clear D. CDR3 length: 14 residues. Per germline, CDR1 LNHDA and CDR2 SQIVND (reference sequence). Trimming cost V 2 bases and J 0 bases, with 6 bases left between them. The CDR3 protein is CASSISVSTDTQYF. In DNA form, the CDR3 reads TGTGCCAGTAGTATATCAGTAAGCACAGATACGCAGTATTTT.

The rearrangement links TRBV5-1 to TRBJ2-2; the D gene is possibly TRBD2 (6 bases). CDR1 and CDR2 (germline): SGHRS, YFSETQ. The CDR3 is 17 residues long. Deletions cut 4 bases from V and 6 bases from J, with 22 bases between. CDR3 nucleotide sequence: TGCGCCAGCAGCGCGCTGAAGGTGGGCAGGGAGGCCGGGGAGCTGTTTTTT. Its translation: CASSALKVGREAGELFF.

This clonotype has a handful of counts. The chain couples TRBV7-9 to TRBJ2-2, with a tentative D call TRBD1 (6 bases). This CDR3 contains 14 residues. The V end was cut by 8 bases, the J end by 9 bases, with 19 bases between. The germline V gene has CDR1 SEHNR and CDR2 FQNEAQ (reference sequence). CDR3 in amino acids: CASGPTGPDRELFF. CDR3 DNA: TGTGCCAGCGGGCCGACAGGCCCGGACCGGGAGCTGTTTTTT.

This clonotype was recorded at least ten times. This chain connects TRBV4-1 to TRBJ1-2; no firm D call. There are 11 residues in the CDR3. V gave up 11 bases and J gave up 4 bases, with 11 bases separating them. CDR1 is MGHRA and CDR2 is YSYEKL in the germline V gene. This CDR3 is CASGGSYGYTF. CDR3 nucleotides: TGCGCCTCCGGAGGAAGCTATGGCTACACCTTC.

CDR3 coding DNA: TGTGCCATCAGTGCCCTAACAGGGGCGGCTGAAAAACTGTTTTTT. It codes for CAISALTGAAEKLFF. This chain uses TRBV10-3 with TRBJ1-4; TRBD1 matches at 7 bases. Germline V gene sequence: CDR1 ENHRY, CDR2 SYGVKD. This CDR3 comprises 15 residues. The ends lost 4 bases at V and 7 bases at J; junction bases unmatched: 9.

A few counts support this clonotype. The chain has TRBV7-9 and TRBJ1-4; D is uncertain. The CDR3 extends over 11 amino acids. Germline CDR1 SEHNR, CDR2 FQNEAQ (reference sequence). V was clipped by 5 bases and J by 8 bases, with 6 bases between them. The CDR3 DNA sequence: TGTGCCAGCAGCCCTATAGAAAAACTGTTTTTT. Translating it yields CASSPIEKLFF.

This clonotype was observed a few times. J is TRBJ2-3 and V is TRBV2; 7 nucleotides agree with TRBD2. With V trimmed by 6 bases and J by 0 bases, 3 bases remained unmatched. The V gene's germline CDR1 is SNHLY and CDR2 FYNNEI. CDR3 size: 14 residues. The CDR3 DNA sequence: TGTGCCAGCAGAGATAGCGGGAGCACAGATACGCAGTATTTT. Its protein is CASRDSGSTDTQYF.

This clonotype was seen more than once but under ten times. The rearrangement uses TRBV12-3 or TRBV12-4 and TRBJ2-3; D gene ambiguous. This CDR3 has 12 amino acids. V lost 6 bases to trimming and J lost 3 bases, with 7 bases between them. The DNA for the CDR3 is TGTGCCAGCAGCACCCAAACAGATACGCAGTATTTT. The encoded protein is CASSTQTDTQYF.

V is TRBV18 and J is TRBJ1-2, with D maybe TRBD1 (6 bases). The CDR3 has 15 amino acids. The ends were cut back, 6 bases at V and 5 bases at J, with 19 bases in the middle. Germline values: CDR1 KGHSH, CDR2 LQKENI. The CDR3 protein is CASSQRQAQSYGYTF. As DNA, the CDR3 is TGTGCCAGCTCCCAGAGACAGGCCCAATCGTATGGCTACACCTTC.

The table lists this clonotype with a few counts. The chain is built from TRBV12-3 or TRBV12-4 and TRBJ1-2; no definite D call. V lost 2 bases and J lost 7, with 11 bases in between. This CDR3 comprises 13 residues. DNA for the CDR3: TGTGCCAGCAGTTTACAAGATAACACTGGCTACACCTTC. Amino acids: CASSLQDNTGYTF.

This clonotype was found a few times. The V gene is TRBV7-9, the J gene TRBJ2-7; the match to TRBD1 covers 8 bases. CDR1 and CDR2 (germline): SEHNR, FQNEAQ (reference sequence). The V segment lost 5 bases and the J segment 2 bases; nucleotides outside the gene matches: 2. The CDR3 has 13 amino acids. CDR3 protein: CASSLQGAYEQYV. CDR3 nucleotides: TGTGCCAGCAGCCTACAGGGGGCCTACGAGCAGTACGTC.

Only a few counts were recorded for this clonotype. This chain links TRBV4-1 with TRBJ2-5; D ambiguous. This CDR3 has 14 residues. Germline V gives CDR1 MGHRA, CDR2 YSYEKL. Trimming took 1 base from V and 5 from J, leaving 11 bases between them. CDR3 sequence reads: CASSQVVLAETQYF. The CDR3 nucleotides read TGCGCCAGCAGCCAAGTGGTTTTAGCTGAGACCCAGTACTTC.

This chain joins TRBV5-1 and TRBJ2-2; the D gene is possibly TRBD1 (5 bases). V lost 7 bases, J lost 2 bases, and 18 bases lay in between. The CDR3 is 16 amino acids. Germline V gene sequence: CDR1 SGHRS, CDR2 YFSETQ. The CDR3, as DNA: TGCGCCAGCCAATGGGGCAGTCTGATTAACACCGGGGAGCTGTTTTTT. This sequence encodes CASQWGSLINTGELFF.

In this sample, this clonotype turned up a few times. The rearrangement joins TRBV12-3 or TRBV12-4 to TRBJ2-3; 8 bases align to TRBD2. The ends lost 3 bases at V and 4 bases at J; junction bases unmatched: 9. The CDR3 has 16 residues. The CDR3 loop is CASSFSGTRASDTQYF. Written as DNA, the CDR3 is TGTGCCAGCAGTTTCTCAGGGACTAGGGCGTCAGATACGCAGTATTTT.

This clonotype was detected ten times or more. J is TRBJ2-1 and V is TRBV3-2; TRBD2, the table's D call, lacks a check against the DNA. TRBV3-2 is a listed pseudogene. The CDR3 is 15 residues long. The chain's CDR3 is CASRSEGAGWNEQFF. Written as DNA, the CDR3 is TGTGCCAGCAGGTCTGAAGGGGCGGGATGGAATGAGCAGTTCTTC.

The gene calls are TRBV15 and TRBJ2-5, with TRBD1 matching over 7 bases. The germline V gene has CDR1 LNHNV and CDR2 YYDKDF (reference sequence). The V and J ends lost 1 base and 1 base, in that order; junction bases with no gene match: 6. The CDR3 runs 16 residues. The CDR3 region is CATSRVLRQGQETQYF. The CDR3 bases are TGTGCCACCAGCAGAGTTCTCCGACAGGGCCAAGAGACCCAGTACTTC.

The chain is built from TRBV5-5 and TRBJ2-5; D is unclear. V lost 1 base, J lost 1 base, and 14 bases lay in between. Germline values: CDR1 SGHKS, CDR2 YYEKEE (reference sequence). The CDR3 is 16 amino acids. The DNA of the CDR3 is TGTGCCAGCAGCTTGACGCAGGTCCGGGTCCAAGAGACCCAGTACTTC. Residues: CASSLTQVRVQETQYF.

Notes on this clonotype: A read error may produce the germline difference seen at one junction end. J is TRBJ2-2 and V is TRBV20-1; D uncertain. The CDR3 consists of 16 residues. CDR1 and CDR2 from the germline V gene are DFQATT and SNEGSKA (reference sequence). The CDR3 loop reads CCARDPADGYTGELFF. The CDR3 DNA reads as TGCTGTGCTAGAGATCCTGCGGACGGCTACACCGGGGAGCTGTTTTTT.

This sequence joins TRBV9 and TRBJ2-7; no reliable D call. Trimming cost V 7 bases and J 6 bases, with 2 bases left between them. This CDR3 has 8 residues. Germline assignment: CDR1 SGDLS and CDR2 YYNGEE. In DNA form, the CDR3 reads TGTGCCAGCGGCGAGCAGTACTTC. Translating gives CASGEQYF. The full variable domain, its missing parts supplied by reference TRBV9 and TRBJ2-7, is DSGVTQTPKHLITATGQRVTLRCSPRSGDLSVYWYQQSLDQGLQFLIQYYNGEERAKGNILERFSAQQFPDLHSELNLSSLELGDSALYFCASGEQYFGPGTRLTVT.

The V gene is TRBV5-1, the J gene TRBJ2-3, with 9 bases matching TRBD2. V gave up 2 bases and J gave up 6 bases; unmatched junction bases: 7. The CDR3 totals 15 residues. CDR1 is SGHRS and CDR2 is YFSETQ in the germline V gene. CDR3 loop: CASSFSGGHLDTQYF. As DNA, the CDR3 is TGCGCCAGCAGCTTTAGCGGGGGACACTTGGATACGCAGTATTTT.

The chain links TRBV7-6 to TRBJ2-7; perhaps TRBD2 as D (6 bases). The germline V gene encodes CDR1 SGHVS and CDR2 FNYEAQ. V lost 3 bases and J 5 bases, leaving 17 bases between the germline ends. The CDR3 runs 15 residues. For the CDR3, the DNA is TGTGCCAGCAGCTTCACGGGGGTTGTTGGGGACGAGCAGTACTTC. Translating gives CASSFTGVVGDEQYF.

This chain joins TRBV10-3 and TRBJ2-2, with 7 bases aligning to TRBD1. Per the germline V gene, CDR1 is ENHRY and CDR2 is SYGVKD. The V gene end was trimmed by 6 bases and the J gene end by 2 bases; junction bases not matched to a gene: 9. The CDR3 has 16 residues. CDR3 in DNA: TGTGCCATCAGGACCTGGGACAGCCCAAACACCGGGGAGCTGTTTTTT. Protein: CAIRTWDSPNTGELFF.

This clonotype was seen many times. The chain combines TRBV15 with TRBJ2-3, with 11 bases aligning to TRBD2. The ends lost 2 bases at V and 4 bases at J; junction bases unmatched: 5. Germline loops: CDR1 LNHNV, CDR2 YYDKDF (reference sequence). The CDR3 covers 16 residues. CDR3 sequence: CATSRNPGLAADTQYF. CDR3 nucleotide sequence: TGTGCCACCAGCAGAAACCCGGGACTAGCGGCAGATACGCAGTATTTT.

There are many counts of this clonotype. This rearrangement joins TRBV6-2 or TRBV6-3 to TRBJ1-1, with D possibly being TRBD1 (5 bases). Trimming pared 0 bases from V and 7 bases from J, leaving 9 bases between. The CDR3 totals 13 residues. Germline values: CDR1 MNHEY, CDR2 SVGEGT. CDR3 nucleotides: TGTGCCAGCAGTTACTCACCCAGGGATGAAGCTTTCTTT. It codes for CASSYSPRDEAFF.

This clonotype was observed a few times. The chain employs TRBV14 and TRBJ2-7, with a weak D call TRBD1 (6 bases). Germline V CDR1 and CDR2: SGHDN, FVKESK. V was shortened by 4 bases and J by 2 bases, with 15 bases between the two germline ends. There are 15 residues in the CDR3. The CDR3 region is CASSLIRDNPYEQYF. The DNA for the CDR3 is TGTGCCAGCAGCCTCATCCGGGACAATCCCTACGAGCAGTACTTC.